One and the same sample provided the 14 T cell receptor beta chains below, sequenced in a study of technical replicates of blood from a few donors. Clones were sequenced by immunoSEQ multiplex PCR, and TCRdb holds only the in-frame ones, with some missing. Counted here are more than 65,000 clones, 95% occurring once; the ten biggest clones make up about 0.37%. The specimen sequenced was T cells isolated from PBMCs. These receptors came from a human donor in good health.

The rearrangement uses TRBV5-1 and TRBJ2-1, with D maybe TRBD2 (7 bases). Germline CDR1 SGHRS, CDR2 YFSETQ. The CDR3 is made up of 16 amino acids. The ends were cut back, 7 bases at V and 8 bases at J, with 25 bases in the middle. The CDR3 sequence is CASALRSTWGGHEQFF. The CDR3 DNA reads as TGCGCCAGCGCTCTCAGATCGACGTGGGGGGGCCATGAGCAGTTCTTC.

This clone appeared once. The chain recombines TRBV5-1 with TRBJ2-7; 7 nucleotides align to TRBD2. CDR1 and CDR2 from the germline V gene are SGHRS and YFSETQ. The CDR3 is made up of 14 amino acids. The junction had 9 bases not matched to a gene; V was cut back by 3 bases and J by 6 bases. The CDR3 sequence: CASSYDLAETEQYF. As DNA, the CDR3 is TGCGCCAGCAGCTATGATCTAGCGGAGACCGAGCAGTACTTC.

The chain joins TRBV7-2 to TRBJ2-4; perhaps TRBD2 as D (6 bases). CDR3 length: 16 amino acids. V gave up 0 bases and J gave up 15 bases, with 24 bases separating them. The V gene's germline CDR1 is SGHTA and CDR2 FQGNSA. The CDR3 loop is CASSLAGQFHPGELYF. DNA for the CDR3: TGTGCCAGCAGCTTAGCTGGACAATTTCATCCGGGAGAGCTGTACTTC.

The rearrangement joins TRBV19 to TRBJ2-7, with TRBD1 identical over 9 bases. The CDR3 length is 14 residues. Trimming took 7 bases from V and 2 from J; bases not matched to a gene: 6. CDR1 is LNHDA and CDR2 is SQIVND in the germline V gene (reference sequence). CDR3 nucleotide sequence: TGTGCCAGTAACTCCGGGACAGGGACCTACGAGCAGTACTTC. Residues: CASNSGTGTYEQYF.

V usage is TRBV28 and J usage is TRBJ2-7; 13 bases match TRBD2. Germline V gene lookup returns CDR1 MDHEN and CDR2 SYDVKM. The ends lost 6 bases at V and 4 bases at J; junction bases unmatched: 3. The CDR3 sequence is 14 residues long. CDR3 sequence reads: CASRTGLAGYEQYF. In nucleotides, the CDR3 is TGTGCCAGCAGAACGGGACTAGCGGGATACGAGCAGTACTTC.

J is TRBJ2-3 and V is TRBV9; 8 nucleotides match TRBD2. Trimming took 0 bases from V and 5 from J; bases not matched to a gene: 11. The CDR3 consists of 17 residues. The germline CDR1 and CDR2 sequences are SGDLS and YYNGEE. The CDR3 nucleotides are TGTGCCAGCAGCGTAGGGGCGTTGGCGGGAGGCGGAGATACGCAGTATTTT. Translating it yields CASSVGALAGGGDTQYF.

This clone was recorded only once. The V and J genes are TRBV6-4 and TRBJ1-5, with D hard to call. The CDR3 covers 14 residues. V was pared by 4 bases and J by 3 bases, with 10 bases between. Germline-derived CDR1 and CDR2 are MRHNA and SNTAGT. The CDR3 region has the DNA TGTGCCAGCAGTGGGGAGGCAAACAATCAGCCCCAGCATTTT. Translating it yields CASSGEANNQPQHF.

A single count supports this clone. The genes are TRBV19 and TRBJ2-5, with no clear D. The CDR3 is made up of 11 amino acids. CDR1 is LNHDA, CDR2 SQIVND, per germline (reference sequence). The V end was cut by 5 bases, the J end by 6 bases, with 7 bases between. Here the CDR3 reads CASSSSQTQYF. The CDR3 nucleotides read TGTGCCAGTAGTTCAAGCCAGACCCAGTACTTC.

The chain employs TRBV9 and TRBJ2-7; no definite D call. V was cut by 0 bases and J by 1 base, with 11 bases left in between. The V gene's germline CDR1 is SGDLS and CDR2 YYNGEE. The CDR3 is 15 residues long. The CDR3 loop reads CASSVADQVSYEQYF. CDR3 nucleotide sequence: TGTGCCAGCAGCGTAGCTGATCAGGTTTCCTACGAGCAGTACTTC.

J is TRBJ2-1 and V is TRBV7-3; a possible D gene is TRBD2 (6 bases). Trimming removed 5 bases at V and 1 base at J, with 15 bases between. The CDR3 is 16 residues long. Looked up from germline, CDR1 is SGHTA and CDR2 is FQGTGA. This CDR3 reads CASSPHGGVSYNEQFF. The CDR3 bases are TGTGCCAGCAGCCCCCACGGGGGAGTATCCTACAATGAGCAGTTCTTC.

The V call is TRBV27, the J call TRBJ2-7; 8 nucleotides align to TRBD2. Germline CDR1 reads MNHEY; CDR2 reads SMNVEV (reference sequence). The V segment lost 0 bases and the J segment 2 bases; nucleotides outside the gene matches: 3. This CDR3 comprises 15 residues. The CDR3 nucleotides read TGTGCCAGCAGTTTATCGGGACTAGACCCCTACGAGCAGTACTTC. Translating it yields CASSLSGLDPYEQYF.

This chain connects TRBV4-3 to TRBJ1-2, with 10 bases that match TRBD1. Germline V gives CDR1 LGHNA, CDR2 YSLEER. CDR3 length: 15 amino acids. Trimming at V came to 5 bases and at J to 4 bases, leaving 7 bases not matched to a gene. CDR3 sequence reads: CASSYRTGGVYGYTF. As DNA, the CDR3 is TGCGCCAGCAGCTACCGGACAGGGGGTGTCTATGGCTACACCTTC.

The V call is TRBV27, the J call TRBJ1-2, with D hard to call. V lost 3 bases, J lost 3 bases, and 8 bases lay in between. In germline, CDR1 is MNHEY, CDR2 SMNVEV (reference sequence). The CDR3 loop spans 13 amino acids. The DNA for the CDR3 is TGTGCCAGCAGTTTTAATGGAGACTATGGCTACACCTTC. It specifies CASSFNGDYGYTF.

V usage is TRBV5-4 and J usage is TRBJ2-7, with 7 positions matching TRBD1. Trimming removed 1 base from V and 3 bases from J; junction bases left unmatched: 4. From germline, CDR1 is SGHNT and CDR2 YYREEE (reference sequence). The CDR3 totals 14 residues. The DNA of the CDR3 is TGTGCCAGCAGCTTGAAAGGGGGCGGCTACGAGCAGTACTTC. Protein product: CASSLKGGGYEQYF.